A single sample is the source of the 18 T cell receptor beta chains below, sequenced in a study of T cell repertoires in cytomegalovirus infection. TCRdb reprocessed the reads via MiXCR and lists one record per CDR3 protein. Of around 710,000 distinct CDR3 sequences listed, 25% to 35% are singletons. The antigens of these receptors remain unknown. The sequencing used cultured CD8+ T cells from PBMCs, collected from culture after CMV antigen stimulation. These receptors all stem from a human donor in good health (CMV status not recorded). Some clones in this sample may be carry-over from other donors' samples.

A remark on this clonotype: A read error may explain this, as a much larger clone is one base away. V gene TRBV7-8 combines with J gene TRBJ2-1; TRBD2 aligns across 7 bases. Germline V gives CDR1 SGHVS, CDR2 FQNEAQ. The CDR3 is 15 residues long. The CDR3 sequence is CASSQSGTTYNKQFF. As DNA, the CDR3 is TGTGCCAGCAGCCAATCCGGGACTACCTACAATAAGCAGTTCTTC.

This clonotype has just a few counts. The chain couples TRBV19 to TRBJ1-1, with D hard to call. Germline V gene sequence: CDR1 LNHDA, CDR2 SQIVND (reference sequence). This CDR3 is 11 amino acids long. Trimming pared 3 bases from V and 7 bases from J, leaving 6 bases between. CDR3 sequence (DNA): TGTGCCAGTAGTATGGAGGGTGAAGCTTTCTTT. As protein: CASSMEGEAFF.

This clonotype was picked up many times. This chain joins TRBV10-3 and TRBJ2-3; 8 bases match TRBD2. The CDR3 extends over 14 amino acids. V lost 6 bases to trimming and J lost 2 bases; unmatched junction nucleotides: 4. Looked up from germline, CDR1 is ENHRY and CDR2 is SYGVKD. The CDR3, as DNA: TGTGCCATCAGCCTGACTAGCGACACAGATACGCAGTATTTT. This sequence encodes CAISLTSDTDTQYF.

This clonotype was picked up a small number of times. This chain joins TRBV7-9 and TRBJ1-1; D is uncertain. Germline assignment: CDR1 SEHNR and CDR2 FQNEAQ (reference sequence). The CDR3 is 14 amino acids. V shed 5 bases and J shed 1 base, with 11 bases lying between them. The CDR3 nucleotides read TGTGCCAGCAGCCAGGATCCGAAGAACACTGAAGCTTTCTTT. Its translation is CASSQDPKNTEAFF.

This clonotype was recorded once. V and J are TRBV20-1 and TRBJ1-2; 10 nucleotides align to TRBD1. Trimming cost V 1 base and J 8 bases; bases outside gene matches: 13. This CDR3 contains 16 residues. Germline CDR1 and CDR2: DFQATT and SNEGSKA (reference sequence). CDR3 residues: CSARGFPRQGAQGYTF. In DNA, the CDR3 is TGCAGTGCTAGAGGGTTCCCCCGACAGGGGGCGCAGGGCTACACCTTC.

The sample holds many counts of this clonotype. This chain joins TRBV7-6 and TRBJ1-5, with D perhaps matching TRBD1 (5 bases). Germline V gene data show CDR1 as SGHVS and CDR2 as FNYEAQ. V was pared by 3 bases and J by 3 bases, with 9 bases between. The CDR3 covers 14 residues. CDR3 amino acids: CASSLLGTNQPQHF. The CDR3 DNA follows: TGTGCCAGCAGCTTGTTGGGGACCAATCAGCCCCAGCATTTT.

As regards this clonotype: This is likely a read error, given that the CDR3 carries no conserved phenylalanine or tryptophan at its end. The DNA is omitted, as the CDR3 cannot be located on it reliably, and the CDR3 follows TCRdb's listing. The chain has TRBV7-2 and TRBJ1-2. Germline V gene sequence: CDR1 SGHTA, CDR2 FQGNSA. Including both end residues, the CDR3 is 9 amino acids long. CDR3 residues: CASSLAGLG.

The chain links TRBV5-6 to TRBJ2-1; possibly TRBD2 for D (6 bases). CDR3 length equals 16 residues. Trimming took off 4 bases at V and 8 bases at J, with 22 bases between the two ends. Germline loops: CDR1 SGHDT, CDR2 YYEEEE. This CDR3 reads CASSLGTGRGIYEQFF. The CDR3 coding sequence is TGTGCCAGCAGCCTCGGGACGGGCCGGGGGATTTATGAGCAGTTCTTC. Drawing the rest from reference TRBV5-6 and TRBJ2-1, the complete variable domain is DAGVTQSPTHLIKTRGQQVTLRCSPKSGHDTVSWYQQALGQGPQFIFQYYEEEERQRGNFPDRFSGHQFPNYSSELNVNALLLGDSALYLCASSLGTGRGIYEQFFGPGTRLTVL.

The chain links TRBV6-2 or TRBV6-3 to TRBJ2-1; D is unresolved. Trimming took off 7 bases at V and 5 bases at J, with 12 bases between the two ends. This CDR3 is built from 13 residues. CDR1 MNHEY and CDR2 SVGEGT come from the germline V gene. The CDR3 DNA reads as TGTGCCAGCAAAACACTTTGGGACAATGAGCAGTTCTTC. Translating it yields CASKTLWDNEQFF.

The gene calls are TRBV28 and TRBJ2-3; D may be TRBD2 (5 bases). Trimming shortened V by 3 bases and J by 1 base, and 11 bases separated the two germline ends. CDR3 length: 15 amino acids. The germline V gene has CDR1 MDHEN and CDR2 SYDVKM. CDR3 loop: CASSFGLGGTDTQYF. CDR3 DNA: TGTGCCAGCAGTTTTGGGCTGGGAGGCACAGATACGCAGTATTTT.

This clonotype came up once. This chain links TRBV14 with TRBJ1-2; the match to TRBD1 covers 7 bases. Trimming took 0 bases from V and 5 from J; bases not matched to a gene: 18. The CDR3 extends over 19 amino acids. Germline V gives CDR1 SGHDN, CDR2 FVKESK. The chain's CDR3 is CASSQDRGRVGSFGYGYTF. DNA for the CDR3: TGTGCCAGCAGCCAAGATAGGGGGCGAGTTGGATCTTTCGGGTATGGCTACACCTTC.

This clonotype was detected a few times. The chain joins TRBV7-9 to TRBJ1-2; unclear D gene. Germline V gives CDR1 SEHNR, CDR2 FQNEAQ (reference sequence). The CDR3 is made up of 14 amino acids. V was pared by 4 bases and J by 0 bases, with 9 bases between. The CDR3 DNA reads TGTGCCAGCAGCTCAGGAGTACCTAACTATGGCTACACCTTC. This translates into CASSSGVPNYGYTF. Supplemented by reference TRBV7-9 and TRBJ1-2, the full variable domain reads DTGVSQNPRHKITKRGQNVTFRCDPISEHNRLYWYRQTLGQGPEFLTYFQNEAQLEKSRLLSDRFSAERPKGSFSTLEIQRTEQGDSAMYLCASSSGVPNYGYTFGSGTRLTVV.

CDR3 in DNA: TGCGCCAGCAGCCAAGATGGGGTGCCAGATACGCAGTATTTT. It translates to CASSQDGVPDTQYF. The V gene is TRBV4-3, the J gene TRBJ2-3; D unclear. From germline, CDR1 is LGHNA and CDR2 YSLEER. This CDR3 spans 14 amino acids. V was clipped by 0 bases and J by 4 bases, with 8 bases between them.

The chain combines TRBV6-1 with TRBJ1-1, with 9 bases identical to TRBD1. The germline gives CDR1 MNHNS, CDR2 SASEGT. The CDR3 covers 16 residues. V shed 2 bases, J shed 6 bases, and the junction held 10 bases outside the gene matches. As DNA, the CDR3 is TGTGCCAGCAGTGAAAAAGGGGGACAGGGTAGGCCTGAAGCTTTCTTT. It translates to CASSEKGGQGRPEAFF.

The chain combines TRBV20-1 with TRBJ2-7; unclear D gene. V lost 3 bases to trimming and J lost 0 bases, with 9 bases between them. This CDR3 comprises 13 residues. Germline V lookup: CDR1 DFQATT, CDR2 SNEGSKA (reference sequence). The CDR3 bases are TGCAGTGCTAGGGCCGGGCCCTCCTACGAGCAGTACTTC. Translating gives CSARAGPSYEQYF.

Turning to this clonotype: An end of the junction does not agree with germline; a read error may underlie this. The rearrangement uses TRBV12-3 or TRBV12-4 and TRBJ1-2, with D perhaps matching TRBD1 (5 bases). There are 16 residues in the CDR3. CDR3 residues: CASILKRGMANYGYTF. As DNA, the CDR3 is TGTGCCAGCATTTTAAAGCGGGGCATGGCTAACTATGGCTACACCTTC.

The J gene is TRBJ1-5, the V gene TRBV9; TRBD1 aligns across 7 bases. The trim removed 4 bases at V and 3 bases at J, leaving 7 bases unmatched. CDR1 is SGDLS and CDR2 is YYNGEE in the germline V gene. This CDR3 spans 15 amino acids. In DNA, the CDR3 is TGTGCCAGCAGCCCCACGACAGGGCCCAATCAGCCCCAGCATTTT. It codes for CASSPTTGPNQPQHF.

This clonotype was seen many times. The V call is TRBV28, the J call TRBJ1-2; D is unresolved. V was pared by 5 bases and J by 2 bases, with 18 bases between. This CDR3 has 16 amino acids. Looked up from germline, CDR1 is MDHEN and CDR2 is SYDVKM. The CDR3 loop reads CASSPVVASRNYGYTF. In DNA, the CDR3 is TGTGCCAGCAGTCCGGTGGTGGCGTCCAGAAACTATGGCTACACCTTC.